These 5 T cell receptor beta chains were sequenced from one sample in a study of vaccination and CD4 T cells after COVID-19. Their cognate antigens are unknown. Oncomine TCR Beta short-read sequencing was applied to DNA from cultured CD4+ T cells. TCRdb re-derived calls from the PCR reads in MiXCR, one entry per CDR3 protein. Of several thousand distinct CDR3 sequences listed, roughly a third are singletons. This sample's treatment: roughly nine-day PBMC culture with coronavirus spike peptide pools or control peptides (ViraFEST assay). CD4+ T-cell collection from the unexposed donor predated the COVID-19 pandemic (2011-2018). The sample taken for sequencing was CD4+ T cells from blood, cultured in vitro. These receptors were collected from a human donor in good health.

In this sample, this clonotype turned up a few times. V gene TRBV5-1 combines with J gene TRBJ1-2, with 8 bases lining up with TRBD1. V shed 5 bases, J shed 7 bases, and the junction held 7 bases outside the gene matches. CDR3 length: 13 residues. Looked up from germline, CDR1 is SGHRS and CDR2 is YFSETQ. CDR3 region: CASSIGQGSGYTF. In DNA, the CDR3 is TGCGCCAGCAGTATTGGACAGGGATCTGGCTACACCTTC.

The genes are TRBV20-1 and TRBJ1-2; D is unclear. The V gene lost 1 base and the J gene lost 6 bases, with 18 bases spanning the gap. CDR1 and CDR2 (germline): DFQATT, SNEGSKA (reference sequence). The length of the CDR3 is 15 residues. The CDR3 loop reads CSARGNSIGLDGYTF. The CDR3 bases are TGCAGTGCTAGAGGGAACAGTATCGGACTGGATGGCTACACCTTC.

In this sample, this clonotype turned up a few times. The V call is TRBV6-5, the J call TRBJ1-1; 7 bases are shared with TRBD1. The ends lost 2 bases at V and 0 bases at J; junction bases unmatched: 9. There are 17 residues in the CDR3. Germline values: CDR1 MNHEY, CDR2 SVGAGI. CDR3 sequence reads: CASSYRIKGALNTEAFF. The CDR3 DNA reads TGTGCCAGCAGTTACCGTATTAAGGGGGCTTTGAACACTGAAGCTTTCTTT.

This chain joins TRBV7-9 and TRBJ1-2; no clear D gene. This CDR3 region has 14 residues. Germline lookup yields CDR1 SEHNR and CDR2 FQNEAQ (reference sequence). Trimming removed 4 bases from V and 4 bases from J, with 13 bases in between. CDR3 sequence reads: CASSYHPRVYGYTF. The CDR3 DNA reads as TGTGCCAGCAGCTACCACCCACGGGTCTATGGCTACACCTTC. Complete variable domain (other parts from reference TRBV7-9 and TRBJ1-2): DTGVSQNPRHKITKRGQNVTFRCDPISEHNRLYWYRQTLGQGPEFLTYFQNEAQLEKSRLLSDRFSAERPKGSFSTLEIQRTEQGDSAMYLCASSYHPRVYGYTFGSGTRLTVV.

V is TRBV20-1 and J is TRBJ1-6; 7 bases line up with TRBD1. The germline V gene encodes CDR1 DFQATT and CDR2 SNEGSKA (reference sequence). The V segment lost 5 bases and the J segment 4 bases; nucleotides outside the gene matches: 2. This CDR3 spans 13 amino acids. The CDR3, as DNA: TGCAGTGCTTCACAGGGGTATAATTCACCCCTCCACTTT. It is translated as CSASQGYNSPLHF.